This T cell receptor (beta chain) was observed in a study of blood T cell repertoires in COVID-19 (dated by TCRdb to about 2020). As for the study more broadly: Recovered participants in ImmuneRACE Cohort 3 were defined as having two consecutive negative NP/OP PCR tests, clearance from a healthcare professional, or resolution of symptoms. Samples covering the acute and convalescent phases of COVID-19 were provided by collaborators in the United States, Italy and Spain. The material from the prospective study consisted of cDNA or gDNA derived from T cells, B-cell-depleted T cells, or PBMCs. The repertoires were made available in a free public database intended to serve as a resource for research on the immune response to SARS-CoV-2. Where available, HLA class I and class II types were obtained from metadata supplied by the sample provider rather than from assay-based typing. Samples came from the ongoing ImmuneRACE study (first 160 participants) plus 1,254 subjects from 6 global collaborators. The dataset comprised deeply sampled blood TCRbeta repertoires from subjects exposed to, actively infected with, or recovered from COVID-19. Nearly every sample came with metadata listing a de-identified subject ID, COVID-19 status, age in years and sex. Here is what the overall study found, with its caveats: How much clinical and demographic metadata was included differed by source and by participant, and the metadata was provided uncurated.

As concerns this clone: What this receptor recognizes is not known. It has no much larger one-base neighbor in the sample; base qualities were not kept.

From the cysteine through the phenylalanine, the CDR3 covers 18 amino acids. The entry retains the CDR3 DNA only, 54 bases that are in frame from base 1. Cut back by 0 bases and 7 bases, the V and J ends lie 25 bases apart. The germline V gene (reference sequence) gives CDR1 as LNHNV and CDR2 as YYDKDF. Participants in the prospective study were aged roughly 18 to 89 years, lived in about two dozen United States geographic areas, and enrolled through a virtual design. To assign participants to cohorts, the prospective study relied on clinical history that participants themselves reported in a screening survey and a study questionnaire. Mobile phlebotomists in the prospective study collected whole blood, serum and a nasopharyngeal or oropharyngeal swab from every participant. Additional blood draws and questionnaires over a 2-month period could optionally be provided by prospective study participants. Before DNA extraction, prospective study blood samples were shipped either frozen or at room temperature.

The immunoSEQ Assay, a bias-controlled multiplex PCR, was used to amplify TCRbeta CDR3 regions from genomic DNA. In the paper's pipeline: Nucleated cell counts per sample were estimated from amplification of reference gene primers within the assay. Sequence reads were collapsed and filtered to measure the absolute abundance of every unique TCRbeta CDR3 rearrangement. For each sample, productive Simpson clonality was calculated as the square root of Simpson's diversity index over productive rearrangements. Sourced from immuneACCESS, this table was stored by TCRdb with only in-frame sequences that have V and J called. A share of the clones is absent; for the studies checked, an unresolved V gene accounts for under half, and the remainder has no known explanation. V, J and clone size were drawn from that table, and D and trimming were deduced from the DNA. Recorded for this sample are 200,000 or so clones; around 86% of them occurred a single time. 7.2% of the sample is in the top ten clones.

The receptor comes from a man aged 25 to 40 in a cohort exposed to, infected with or recovered from COVID-19 (not recorded which). The receptor chain draws on TRBV15 and TRBJ2-7; tentative D gene TRBD2, with 6 bases matching. Sequencing was performed on PBMCs or T cells enriched from blood (not recorded which). CDR3 reads: CATSRDLSSLTSPREQYF. The DNA sequence is as follows: TGTGCCACCAGCAGAGATTTATCATCCCTGACTAGTCCTCGGGAGCAGTACTTC.